The 27 T cell receptor beta chains in this list originate from one sample, sequenced in a study of CD8+ T cells in alopecia areata. The sample's treatment: oral pan-JAK inhibitor, 5-10 mg twice daily. Once RNA had been extracted, it was reverse transcribed into cDNA to act as the sequencing template. The table came from immunoSEQ multiplex PCR; TCRdb's copy has only in-frame clones and leaves some out. The profile shows some 200,000 clones, around 60% of them singletons. The source material was CD4+ T cells sorted from blood, sampled at week 4, from a patient treated with tofacitinib. The receptors originated from a human donor with alopecia areata.

This chain links TRBV4-2 with TRBJ2-3; D not resolved. This CDR3 region has 13 residues. V lost 0 bases and J 6 bases, leaving 7 bases between the germline ends. Germline CDR1 LGHNA, CDR2 YNFKEQ. The CDR3 DNA reads as TGTGCCAGCAGCCAAGATGCAGCGGATACGCAGTATTTT. Residues: CASSQDAADTQYF.

This clone has more than one count but fewer than ten. The J gene is TRBJ2-6, the V gene TRBV29-1; D is undetermined. Germline CDR1 reads SQVTM; CDR2 reads ANQGSEA. V lost 4 bases to trimming and J lost 2 bases, with 0 bases between them. The CDR3 extends over 11 amino acids. CDR3 in amino acids: CSVAGANVLTF. The CDR3, as DNA: TGCAGCGTTGCTGGGGCCAACGTCCTGACTTTC.

The chain joins TRBV4-2 to TRBJ1-4; the match to TRBD1 covers 9 bases. The V gene end was trimmed by 3 bases and the J gene end by 4 bases; junction bases not matched to a gene: 6. Germline lookup yields CDR1 LGHNA and CDR2 YNFKEQ. The CDR3 loop spans 16 amino acids. The CDR3 DNA follows: TGTGCCAGCAGCCATATACAGGGGGCCCATAATGAAAAACTGTTTTTT. Translated, it gives CASSHIQGAHNEKLFF.

This chain links TRBV7-2 with TRBJ2-4, with 11 bases that match TRBD2. CDR1 SGHTA and CDR2 FQGNSA come from the germline V gene. There are 17 residues in the CDR3. J was trimmed by 5 bases and V by 1 base; bases with no gene match: 7. CDR3 bases: TGTGCCAGCAGCTTAGGGCTAGCGGGGGGCAGGGAAAACATTCAGTACTTC. It translates to CASSLGLAGGRENIQYF.

The gene calls are TRBV25-1 and TRBJ2-5; possible D gene TRBD2, 7 bases. Trimming removed 5 bases from V and 5 bases from J, with 12 bases in between. CDR1 and CDR2 from the germline V gene are MGHDK and SYGVNS. The CDR3 totals 13 residues. CDR3 sequence reads: CASSRGARETQYF. The CDR3 coding sequence is TGTGCCAGCAGTCGGGGGGCAAGGGAGACCCAGTACTTC. The full variable domain, with the rest looked up from reference TRBV25-1 and TRBJ2-5, is EADIYQTPRYLVIGTGKKITLECSQTMGHDKMYWYQQDPGMELHLIHYSYGVNSTEKGDLSSESTVSRIRTEHFPLTLESARPSHTSQYLCASSRGARETQYFGPGTRLLVL.

This clone was recorded once. The genes are TRBV30 and TRBJ2-3, with TRBD2 as a possible D gene (6 bases). Germline V gene sequence: CDR1 GTSNPN, CDR2 SVGIG (reference sequence). The CDR3 runs 12 residues. V was trimmed by 1 base and J by 6 bases, leaving 8 bases between them. The CDR3 DNA reads as TGTGCCTGGAGTGACGGGAGCGATACGCAGTATTTT. Protein: CAWSDGSDTQYF.

The chain carries TRBV29-1 and TRBJ2-3, with 7 bases identical to TRBD2. This CDR3 comprises 13 residues. CDR1 and CDR2 (germline): SQVTM, ANQGSEA. V was pared by 7 bases and J by 3 bases, with 7 bases of the junction left unmatched. CDR3 sequence reads: CSAGRLGTDTQYF. In nucleotides, the CDR3 is TGCAGCGCCGGGAGGTTGGGTACAGATACGCAGTATTTT.

This chain links TRBV5-4 with TRBJ1-4; D is ambiguous. With 4 bases removed from V and 1 base from J, the gap between germline ends came to 14 bases. This CDR3 has 16 residues. The germline V gene encodes CDR1 SGHNT and CDR2 YYREEE (reference sequence). Here the CDR3 DNA reads TGTGCCAGCAGCCACCCCACCGGCGGAACTAATGAAAAACTGTTTTTT. This sequence encodes CASSHPTGGTNEKLFF.

This rearrangement joins TRBV10-3 to TRBJ1-5; D gene unclear. The germline CDR1 and CDR2 sequences are ENHRY and SYGVKD. The CDR3 extends over 13 amino acids. V lost 0 bases, J lost 15 bases, and 15 bases lay in between. In DNA form, the CDR3 reads TGTGCCATCAGTGAGTCGATGGAGGGCGGTCGGCATTTT. Protein sequence: CAISESMEGGRHF.

About this clone: One end of the junction is discordant with germline, which a read error may explain. This chain joins TRBV6-6 and TRBJ1-2; TRBD1 aligns across 8 bases. CDR1 MNHNY and CDR2 SVGAGI come from the germline V gene (reference sequence). This CDR3 contains 14 residues. The DNA for the CDR3 is TGTGCCGGCAGGACAGGGACTCCATTCGGGGGCTACACCTTC. Protein: CAGRTGTPFGGYTF.

As regards this clone: Within the sample, other DNA sequences also encode this same CDR3. V usage is TRBV29-1 and J usage is TRBJ2-5; unclear D gene. The CDR3 extends over 9 amino acids. V was trimmed by 6 bases and J by 5 bases, leaving 4 bases between them. CDR1 is SQVTM and CDR2 is ANQGSEA in the germline V gene. The CDR3 spells CSVGETQYF. The CDR3 DNA reads TGCAGCGTCGGGGAGACCCAGTACTTC.

As DNA, the CDR3 is TGTGCCAGCAGTGAAGACGCAGCGCAGTATTTT. It translates to CASSEDAAQYF. The chain combines TRBV28 with TRBJ2-3; D call uncertain. Trimming cost V 5 bases and J 10 bases, with 10 bases left between them. Germline-derived CDR1 and CDR2 are MDHEN and SYDVKM. The CDR3 extends over 11 amino acids.

The chain uses TRBV30 and TRBJ2-3; 8 positions agree with TRBD2. The CDR3 is 13 amino acids. V trimming: 2 bases; J trimming: 3 bases; junction bases outside the gene matches: 1. Per the germline V gene, CDR1 is GTSNPN and CDR2 is SVGIG (reference sequence). In DNA form, the CDR3 reads TGTGCCTGGAGTAGCGGGGGAACAGATACGCAGTATTTT. Its protein product is CAWSSGGTDTQYF.

The chain has TRBV29-1 and TRBJ1-1, with 7 bases fitting TRBD1. Germline CDR1 SQVTM, CDR2 ANQGSEA. CDR3 length equals 13 residues. Germline trimming cut 7 bases from V and 3 bases from J; bases unmatched to any gene: 8. CDR3 region: CSGYETGYTEAFF. CDR3 sequence (DNA): TGCAGCGGCTACGAGACAGGGTACACTGAAGCTTTCTTT.

This chain connects TRBV29-1 to TRBJ1-6, with D maybe TRBD1 (6 bases). Germline V gives CDR1 SQVTM, CDR2 ANQGSEA. Deletions cut 7 bases from V and 8 bases from J, with 24 bases between. The CDR3 is made up of 16 amino acids. In DNA form, the CDR3 reads TGCAGCGCCACCTCAGCAGCCGCGGGGGCGGATTCACCCCTCCACTTT. Its protein is CSATSAAAGADSPLHF.

The chain has TRBV30 and TRBJ2-1; 9 bases agree with TRBD2. The CDR3 sequence is 12 residues long. Per the germline V gene, CDR1 is GTSNPN and CDR2 is SVGIG (reference sequence). J lost 8 bases, V lost 7 bases, and 6 bases had no gene match. CDR3 sequence (DNA): TGTGCCTCCTCCGGGACTAGCTATGAGCAGTTCTTC. Residues: CASSGTSYEQFF.

This clone was detected a few times. V is TRBV29-1 and J is TRBJ2-5; D might be TRBD2 (6 bases). Trimming removed 7 bases from V and 1 base from J, with 19 bases in between. CDR1 and CDR2 (germline): SQVTM, ANQGSEA. The CDR3 has 15 amino acids. The CDR3 region is CSAGGRLTPQETQYF. The CDR3 DNA follows: TGCAGCGCTGGGGGGAGGCTGACACCCCAAGAGACCCAGTACTTC. The full variable domain, with the rest looked up from reference TRBV29-1 and TRBJ2-5, is SAVISQKPSRDICQRGTSLTIQCQVDSQVTMMFWYRQQPGQSLTLIATANQGSEATYESGFVIDKFPISRPNLTFSTLTVSNMSPEDSSIYLCSAGGRLTPQETQYFGPGTRLLVL.

The chain is built from TRBV5-4 and TRBJ1-1; perhaps TRBD1 as D (6 bases). Between the trimmed V and J ends, which lost 6 bases and 5 bases, there was a span of 23 bases. CDR3 length equals 16 residues. Germline-derived CDR1 and CDR2 are SGHNT and YYREEE (reference sequence). CDR3 DNA sequence: TGTGCCAGCAACACCGATCCGGGACATTCTGGGACTGAAGCTTTCTTT. This codes for CASNTDPGHSGTEAFF.

In this sample, this clone turned up a few times. The chain employs TRBV6-6 and TRBJ2-1; the D gene could be TRBD1 or TRBD2 (5 bases each). V shed 7 bases and J shed 1 base, with 11 bases lying between them. The CDR3 runs 14 residues. CDR1 MNHNY and CDR2 SVGAGI come from the germline V gene (reference sequence). CDR3 loop: CASTRDGSYNEQFF. The CDR3 DNA follows: TGTGCCAGCACCCGGGACGGTTCCTACAATGAGCAGTTCTTC.

The chain joins TRBV25-1 to TRBJ1-1; 8 positions match TRBD1. The CDR3 totals 14 residues. After removal of 3 bases from V and 5 bases from J, the junction contained 5 bases not matched to a gene. Germline loops: CDR1 MGHDK, CDR2 SYGVNS. The CDR3 region has the DNA TGTGCCAGCAGTGAGACAGGGGCTAGGACTGAAGCTTTCTTT. Residues: CASSETGARTEAFF.

The V call is TRBV30, the J call TRBJ2-1; D is possibly TRBD1 or TRBD2 (6 bases each). CDR1 and CDR2 from the germline V gene are GTSNPN and SVGIG (reference sequence). The CDR3 runs 14 residues. V lost 3 bases and J 0 bases, leaving 9 bases between the germline ends. This CDR3 reads CAWRGGLSYNEQFF. The DNA for the CDR3 is TGTGCCTGGAGGGGGGGCCTCTCCTACAATGAGCAGTTCTTC.

V is TRBV5-1 and J is TRBJ1-5; D is undetermined. Trimming stripped 2 bases from V and 6 bases from J, with 12 bases between. The CDR3 totals 14 residues. The germline gives CDR1 SGHRS, CDR2 YFSETQ. The CDR3 nucleotides are TGCGCCAGCAGCTTATCGGTCAGTGGTCAGCCCCAGCATTTT. It encodes CASSLSVSGQPQHF.

The genes are TRBV7-2 and TRBJ2-3, with 9 bases aligning to TRBD2. The CDR3 is 19 amino acids. V gave up 2 bases and J gave up 2 bases; unmatched junction bases: 14. In germline, CDR1 is SGHTA, CDR2 FQGNSA. The CDR3 is CASSLLPPGAGGTTDTQYF. The CDR3 DNA reads TGTGCCAGCAGCTTACTCCCCCCAGGGGCGGGGGGGACCACAGATACGCAGTATTTT.

This clone has just a few counts. The rearrangement links TRBV29-1 to TRBJ2-1; 10 bases agree with TRBD2. CDR1 SQVTM and CDR2 ANQGSEA come from the germline V gene. With 0 bases clipped from V and 8 bases from J, the junction kept 13 bases outside the gene matches. CDR3 length equals 17 residues. The CDR3 nucleotides read TGCAGCGTTGAAGATCGTCAGCGGGGGGGCCGGTTCGATGAGCAGTTCTTC. This encodes CSVEDRQRGGRFDEQFF.

This chain uses TRBV30 with TRBJ1-5, with TRBD1 matching 12 bases. Unmatched junction bases numbered 3, after V lost 3 bases and J lost 3 bases. Germline V gene lookup returns CDR1 GTSNPN and CDR2 SVGIG (reference sequence). There are 15 residues in the CDR3. CDR3: CAWSSGQGANQPQHF. Written as DNA, the CDR3 is TGTGCCTGGAGCTCGGGACAGGGGGCCAATCAGCCCCAGCATTTT.

V and J are TRBV5-6 and TRBJ1-4; no definite D call. The ends were cut back, 0 bases at V and 8 bases at J, with 8 bases in the middle. The CDR3 contains 13 residues. Germline-derived CDR1 and CDR2 are SGHDT and YYEEEE. For the CDR3, the DNA is TGTGCCAGCAGCTTGGGCGGCCCCGAAAAACTGTTTTTT. Translating gives CASSLGGPEKLFF.

A single count supports this clone. V gene TRBV10-3 combines with J gene TRBJ2-3, with D hard to call. The CDR3 is 14 amino acids. V shed 7 bases and J shed 1 base, with 12 bases lying between them. Germline V gene lookup returns CDR1 ENHRY and CDR2 SYGVKD. CDR3 bases: TGTGCCATCACAACCGGTGCGGGCACAGATACGCAGTATTTT. The encoded protein is CAITTGAGTDTQYF.